This TCR beta chain originates from a study of T-cell reconstitution after alpha-beta-depleted transplantation in children. Using unique molecular identifiers, the investigators prepared the TCRbeta library. TCRdb re-analysed the PCR reads in MiXCR, keeping a single row per CDR3 protein. Among approximately 510,000 distinct CDR3 sequences listed, around 19% were seen once. V lost 8 bases and J 3 bases, leaving 14 bases between the germline ends. Germline-derived CDR1 and CDR2 are MGHDK and SYGVNS. CDR3 length: 13 amino acids. This TCR came from a human donor who donated a stem cell graft to a child with acute lymphoblastic leukemia. The chain combines TRBV25-1 with TRBJ2-7; D may match TRBD1 or TRBD2 (5 bases each). Source: PBMCs from the stem cell graft donor, taken from the stem cell graft. CDR3: CASQKWDGYEQYF. CDR3 coding DNA: TGTGCCAGCCAGAAATGGGACGGCTACGAGCAGTACTTC.